This T cell receptor (beta chain) was sequenced for a study of cytomegalovirus exposure and HLA in healthy donors. General study points: For TCR beta chains, V- and J-gene trimming was later linked to a missense DCLRE1C variant. Several of the most significant clusters appeared, in a later analysis, to be linked to common viral pathogens. The authors excluded some V segments, including TRBV6-2 and TRBV6-3, as indistinguishable.

With 60 Vbeta and 13 Jbeta primers, the PCR was carried out. Per the original methods: The count from a later analysis was some 83 million unique TCR beta chains, roughly 11 million of them shared. Sequenced by immunoSEQ multiplex PCR; TCRdb stores in-frame clones only, minus some. V, J and clone size are those of that table, while D and trimming were read from the DNA. Here the sample spans 65,000 to 70,000 clones, less than 70% being singletons. A word on this clone: The target antigen is unknown.

Trimming left V 2 bases short and J 0 bases short, with 11 bases between. In germline, CDR1 is MNHEY, CDR2 SMNVEV (reference sequence). The CDR3 covers 16 residues. The receptor comes from a woman in her 30s in good health and CMV-seronegative. Material for sequencing was PBMCs. This rearrangement joins TRBV27 to TRBJ1-3; D remains unclear. Here the CDR3 DNA reads TGTGCCAGCAGTTTAGTGGCAGGACTCTCTGGAAACACCATATATTTT. The encoded protein is CASSLVAGLSGNTIYF.